A selection of T cell receptor beta chains follows, all from one sample in a study of blood T cell repertoires in COVID-19. Assay used: immunoSEQ multiplex PCR; TCRdb lists only in-frame clones, some missing. Of 210,000 or so clones in the sample, under 90% were seen once. The source material was peripheral blood. The receptors stem from a human donor in a cohort sampled during active COVID-19. Each CDR3 is given without its conserved first and last residue. The order of the fields is V gene, J gene, CDR3 protein.

>TRBV19|TRBJ2-4
ASSINQGSKNIQY
>TRBV5-1|TRBJ2-7
ASSPRYEGQTHEQY
>TRBV4-1|TRBJ2-2
ASSLGQLRTGELF
>TRBV5-4|TRBJ2-6
ASSFGTALLGSGANVLT
>TRBV5-1|TRBJ2-2
ASSLDGGARIGELF
>TRBV10-2|TRBJ2-5
ASSRGGRETQY
>TRBV7-9|TRBJ2-5
ASSFSGGETQY
>TRBV2|TRBJ2-7
ASRSGGGRYEQY
>TRBV30|TRBJ1-6
AWSELIQINSPLH
>TRBV6-1|TRBJ1-1
ASSEQANTEAF
>TRBV19|TRBJ2-2
ASRPGTLNTGELF
>TRBV6-6|TRBJ1-1
ASSQQETGYSAF
>TRBV7-8|TRBJ1-1
ASSSDRANEAF
>TRBV5-1|TRBJ2-1
ASSLPTYNEQF
>TRBV12-3/TRBV12-4|TRBJ1-5
ASSFGLNQPQH
>TRBV6-5|TRBJ2-6
ASSFTRANVLT
>TRBV7-2|TRBJ2-2
ASSPVTGTGELF
>TRBV2|TRBJ1-1
ASSESVEAF
>TRBV5-1|TRBJ1-3
ASSLEGPGDTIY
>TRBV7-8|TRBJ2-3
ASSLGAVGDTQY
>TRBV2|TRBJ1-2
ASSELGQGYYGYT
>TRBV29-1|TRBJ2-5
SVEEWQGETQY
>TRBV19|TRBJ1-2
ASSTTGGANYGYT
>TRBV7-2|TRBJ2-1
ASSLAGEYNEQF
>TRBV25-1|TRBJ2-5
ASSFSGETQY
>TRBV14|TRBJ2-1
ASSHLQGRGEQF